The sequence of this TCR beta chain was determined in a study of cytomegalovirus exposure and HLA in healthy donors. The CDR3 runs to 15 residues. V trimming: 3 bases; J trimming: 6 bases; junction bases outside the gene matches: 7. Germline V lookup: CDR1 MNHEY, CDR2 SMNVEV (reference sequence). The PCR used 60 Vbeta and 13 Jbeta primers. Libraries were prepared by immunoSEQ multiplex PCR; TCRdb keeps only in-frame clonotypes and omits some of them. The sample has 310,000 or so clones, about 87% seen once; the top ten hold 2% to 3%. This clonotype originated in a woman between 18 and 29 years old in good health and CMV-seronegative. The sequenced material came from PBMCs. V gene TRBV27 combines with J gene TRBJ2-1; 8 bases map to TRBD2. The CDR3 DNA is TGTGCCAGCAGTTTTAGCGGGGCAATTCCCAATGAGCAGTTCTTC. Translated: CASSFSGAIPNEQFF.